This TCR beta chain is from a study of blood T cell repertoires in COVID-19. CDR3 length: 16 residues. V gave up 5 bases and J gave up 2 bases, with 16 bases separating them. Looked up from germline, CDR1 is LNHDA and CDR2 is SQIVND (reference sequence). As originally analysed: Counts of nucleated cells, estimated from reference gene primer amplification, were obtained. Profiling relied on immunoSEQ multiplex PCR, and the TCRdb table lists in-frame clones only, not all of them. V, J and clone size were drawn from that table, and D and trimming were deduced from the DNA. Altogether 110,000 or so clones are present, roughly 85% being singletons, with the ten largest covering around an eighth.

The sequenced material came from peripheral blood. The rearrangement uses TRBV19 and TRBJ1-5; D uncertain. The receptor's source is a human donor in a cohort sampled during active COVID-19. DNA for the CDR3: TGTGCCAGTAGTTCCTCCCCTAACGCGCGCAATCAGCCCCAGCATTTT. Amino acids: CASSSSPNARNQPQHF.